Included here is one T cell receptor (beta chain) sequence, with context. Its antigen target is currently unknown. No base-level quality is on record; no much larger clone is a single base apart. This sample stems from a study of cytomegalovirus exposure and HLA in healthy donors (dated by TCRdb to the late 2010s). The study in broad terms: An earlier analysis of a few hundred of the donors reported 250 to 300 Gb of sequence data and about 120 million unique TCR beta sequences obtained from some 200 million T cells. On average, roughly 240,000 unique TCR beta nucleotide sequences were sequenced per donor among 300 to 500 genotyped donors of the cohort, with around 19% of those sequences being non-productive. A later analysis re-analyzed previously published TCR beta repertoires from roughly 630 donors and added high-resolution HLA genotyping to study TCR occurrence patterns. The number of donors typed differed by locus, with about 620-630 for A, B, C, DRB1 and DQB1, 522 for DQA1, about 610 for DPA1, and approximately 470 for DPB1. Because of strong linkage in the cohort, roughly five DR-DQ haplotypes were treated as single units for association and clustering. All discovery cohort repertoires had been generated using a single sequencing platform. Class I and class II HLA loci were covered by the typing at four-digit resolution. Along with the roughly 610-subject first cohort, a separate validation cohort of over a hundred different subjects was used. The study was designed to test whether signatures of past pathogen exposure could be identified by cataloging public T cell receptors. Alongside the repertoire data, information on donor age, sex, ethnicity and CMV serostatus was compiled. Around 320 gigabases of sequencing data and 70 million to 85 million unique TCR sequences were included in an early release covering under 650 HLA-typed donors. To decide whether each TCR beta V gene segment behaved as functional or pseudogenic, an earlier analysis of approximately 590 of the donors relied on high-throughput TCR beta sequencing. The T cell repertoires of under 700 subjects were profiled by immunosequencing and related to cytomegalovirus serostatus. Among the roughly 400 genotyped donors, approximately 82% belonged to the genetic ancestry cluster associated with self-reported Caucasian donors. The study combined high-throughput TCR immunosequencing, statistical association of individual TCRs with disease status, and machine learning to predict cytomegalovirus infection status. In the later analysis, no new phenotypic data were used to find candidate immune exposures; instead, reliance was placed on TCR beta sequences and their occurrence across donors. A later genetic analysis took genome-wide SNP genotypes for 398 of the 666 donors and used that subset as a discovery cohort. Summary of the overall study and its limitations: A cluster of highly shared sequence variants was judged likely to represent a technical artifact of the sequencing pipeline. Because HLA typing was unavailable for some donors at each locus, only the typed subset was used in association tests. In a later analysis, TCR association rates were found to vary across HLA loci, with the most associated TCRs seen for DRB1 alleles and the fewest for HLA-C alleles. V-gene and J-gene trimming of TCR beta chains was associated with a missense DCLRE1C variant in a later genetic analysis, and the association was replicated in an independent cohort. The cohort was sequenced for TCR beta chains only, and without alpha or paired-chain data the features that could be detected were limited. When HLA alleles, especially DR and DQ, strongly co-occurred, attributing TCR associations to individual alleles was difficult. Compared with equally common non-associated chains, HLA-associated TCR beta chains in a later analysis were more clonally expanded and had lower generation probabilities. A further reported finding was that TCR beta sequences accurately predicted the HLA-A and HLA-B alleles for most subjects in the first cohort. Presence/absence analyses assumed roughly uniform sequencing depth across donors, an assumption that may not hold. Several of the top co-occurrence clusters appeared to be linked to parvovirus B19, influenza, CMV and Epstein-Barr virus, according to a later analysis. Compared with the approximately 600-donor mean, donors in an Asian-associated ancestry cluster had fewer N-insertions in productive TCRs, according to a later genetic analysis. Because counts were too low, around 18 rarely observed V segments, including chromosome 9 orphons, were left out of the earlier analysis of roughly 600 of the donors. In both the original and validation cohorts, the classifier was reported to diagnose cytomegalovirus status with high specificity and sensitivity. In vitro tests confirmed that a few of the cytomegalovirus-associated TCR beta chains recognize cytomegalovirus antigens. The study listed approximately 150 TCR beta chains as associated with cytomegalovirus. A later analysis found that most CMV-associated TCR beta chains appeared HLA-restricted, with HLA associations seemingly driven largely by CMV exposure. Linkage disequilibrium might explain the correlated functional status among segregating V segments, but an unknown experimental factor could not be excluded. The authors suggested that the approach could potentially be extended to other disease states and immunological phenotypes. A later analysis associated 15,000 to 20,000 TCR beta sequences with specific HLA alleles at a false discovery rate of 0.05. Immune exposure information for the cohort was limited to CMV serostatus. While some public TCRs were present in many individuals, most TCR sequences turned up only very rarely across donors. In an earlier analysis of about 540 of the donors, most TCR beta V segments were observed in productive rearrangements about 87% or about 30% of the time, broadly matching IMGT annotations.

The library was prepared using the immunoSEQ multiplex PCR assay. The multiplex PCR relied on a mix of 60 forward primers for TCR Vbeta segments and 13 reverse primers for TCR Jbeta segments. A multiplex PCR assay on genomic DNA amplified the CDR3 region of rearranged TCR beta genes. The Illumina HiSeq System was used to sequence the amplified TCR beta libraries as 87-base-pair reads. The paper's processing steps were these. A later analysis counted 75 million to 100 million unique TCR beta chains across the 550 to 800 repertoires, and 10 million to 12 million of these chains were shared by at least two donors. Raw reads were error-corrected and collapsed into unique sequences with a nearest-neighbor algorithm that merged closely related sequences to remove PCR and sequencing errors. Alignment of CDR3 sequences to IMGT reference sequences was used to assign V, D and J gene segments. Each retained sequence needed at least a six-nucleotide match to both a V gene segment and a J gene segment. Rearrangements were classified as productive when the CDR3 lacked stop codons and remained in frame with V and J, and all other rearrangements were classified as non-productive. CDR3 was defined according to IMGT convention as the region running from the second conserved V-encoded cysteine to the conserved J-encoded phenylalanine. In an earlier analysis of more than 550 of the donors, sequences lacking an unambiguous match to a single V gene segment were excluded. An earlier analysis of roughly 590 of the donors called V segments functional above 56.7% productive rearrangements and segregating when the between-donor standard deviation exceeded 5%. A statistical classification framework was built for diagnosing cytomegalovirus status from the catalog of TCR beta chain sequences. In a later analysis, V and J genes were assigned by comparing TCR nucleotide sequences against IMGT/GENE-DB human TR gene sequences. A later analysis assigned CDR3 sequences and most-parsimonious VDJ recombination scenarios with the TCRdist pipeline. A later analysis defined each TCR beta chain by its CDR3 amino acid sequence plus V-gene family, and excluded reads lacking a unique V-gene family. A later analysis removed 592 highly shared, low-generation-probability nucleotide sequences to deal with suspected cross-contamination and a sequencing artifact. A later analysis calculated a clonal expansion index for each public chain from normalized within-repertoire ranks of inferred template counts. In a later analysis, generation probabilities were computed using a VDJ recombination model fitted to out-of-frame rearrangements, and the results were checked against IGoR. A later analysis scored TCR-TCR, TCR-HLA and TCR-CMV co-occurrence with hypergeometric tests, applying a repertoire-size bias correction to TCR pairs. A later analysis estimated false discovery rates by permuting HLA or CMV assignments 20 times. In a later analysis, co-occurring TCRs were grouped using DBSCAN, and TCRdist sequence similarity was added for clustering within HLA-allele-positive subsets. Repertoires with fewer than 30,000 or more than 120,000 public chains, plus five repertoires with anomalous nucleotide sharing, were excluded from co-occurrence clustering. This is the immuneACCESS table as TCRdb keeps it, with only in-frame sequences that have V and J called. A part of the clones is gone; compared with another copy, unresolved V genes explain less than half, and the rest is unexplained. The V and J calls and the clone size are those of that table, but D and trimming were determined from the DNA. A total of roughly 71,000 clones appear in this sample, about 72% of them only once. The ten top clones hold approximately 21% of the sample.

The cohort comprised several hundred healthy bone marrow donors. At the time of sampling, every cohort member was nominally healthy, though immune exposures that went unrecorded were likely present. The donor tested CMV seropositive and was one of the 289 seropositive cohort members. Each donor provided a peripheral blood sample, and peripheral blood mononuclear cells were used for TCR beta sequencing. Genomic DNA was extracted from the blood cell samples with the Qiagen DNeasy Blood Extraction Kit. Source material: PBMCs. This TCR was recovered from a middle-aged man in good health and CMV-seropositive.

The DNA sequence is TGTGCCAGCAGCTTTCAAGGGGGCTATCAAGATACGCAGTATTTT. Its translation is CASSFQGGYQDTQYF. The V gene is TRBV5-8 and the J gene is TRBJ2-3; the junction holds 7 bases that match TRBD1. The CDR3 covers 15 residues, taking in both the cysteine and the phenylalanine. Only the CDR3 portion is preserved as DNA: 45 bases, with reading frame beginning at the first base. From a lookup of the germline V gene, CDR1 and CDR2 are SGHTS and YDEGEE. At the junction V is shortened by 2 bases and J by 5 bases; bases outside the gene matches: 8.